This TCR beta chain was recovered during a study of shared clonotypes between healthy human individuals. This CDR3 is 15 amino acids long. CDR1 is MNHEY, CDR2 SVGAGI, per germline. V was cut by 2 bases and J by 2 bases, with 10 bases left in between. The DNA input per sorted-subset replicate PCR was 200 to 250 ng, corresponding to tens of thousands of T cell genomes. Sequencing used immunoSEQ multiplex PCR; TCRdb keeps in-frame clones, though not all of them. The sample has more than 2,000,000 clones; 85% to 95% are singletons. The chain recombines TRBV6-5 with TRBJ2-1; D remains unclear. Material for sequencing was naive CD4+ T cells from PBMCs. Subset noted: CD45RA+ positively selected. This clonotype was sampled from a man younger than 35 in good health. Some clones in this sample may be carry-over from other donors' samples. The DNA for the CDR3 is TGTGCCAGCAGTTACAGTCGGGCTGCCTACAATGAGCAGTTCTTC. It specifies CASSYSRAAYNEQFF.